This TCR beta chain is from a study of beta chain features in type 1 diabetes. Note on this clone: Its specificity is not known.

Study-level results: Individuals with type 1 diabetes displayed fewer insertions and more deletions at VDJ junctions. TCRB CDR3 length was moderately but significantly reduced in all four CD4+ subsets of Type 1 diabetes patients. HLA influence on TCRB rearrangement stayed unresolved here. Patients and controls would be equally affected if PCR favored shorter templates.

The germline V gene has CDR1 DFQATT and CDR2 SNEGSKA (reference sequence). V was cut by 6 bases and J by 8 bases, with 13 bases left in between. This CDR3 is built from 11 residues. Sequencing targeted expressed TCRB transcripts, as all isolated RNA had been reverse transcribed. Libraries were prepared by immunoSEQ multiplex PCR; TCRdb keeps only in-frame clonotypes and omits some of them. This table holds roughly 380,000 clones, roughly a fifth found once. The source of this sequence is a woman aged 18-30 years in good health. The rearrangement joins TRBV20-1 to TRBJ1-2; no clear D gene. The sample comprised naive CD4+ T cells from blood. The CDR3 DNA is TGCAGTGCCGTAGGAGGGCGAGGCTACACCTTC. This codes for CSAVGGRGYTF.